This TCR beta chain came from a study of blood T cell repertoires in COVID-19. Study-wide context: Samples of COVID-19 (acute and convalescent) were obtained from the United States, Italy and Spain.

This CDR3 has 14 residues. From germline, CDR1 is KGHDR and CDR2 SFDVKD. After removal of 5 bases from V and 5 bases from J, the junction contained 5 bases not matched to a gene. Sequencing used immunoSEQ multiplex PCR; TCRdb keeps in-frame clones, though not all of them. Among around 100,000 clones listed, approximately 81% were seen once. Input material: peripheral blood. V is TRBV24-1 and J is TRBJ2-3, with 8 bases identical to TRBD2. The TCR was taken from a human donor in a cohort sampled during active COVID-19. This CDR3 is CATSVAGGQDTQYF. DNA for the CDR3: TGTGCCACCAGTGTTGCGGGGGGCCAAGATACGCAGTATTTT.